This T cell receptor beta chain was documented in a study of CD8 T cells in ankylosing spondylitis. This clonotype was picked up a small number of times. The target antigen is unknown. TCRdb redid the calling of the 5' RACE reads with MiXCR, one entry per CDR3 protein. Of 350,000 to 450,000 distinct CDR3 sequences in the sample, around 20% were seen once. Study outcomes and limitations: What seemed typical of ankylosing spondylitis blood was a TCR beta motif built from several highly homologous variants.

Germline loops: CDR1 MRHNA, CDR2 SNTAGT. This CDR3 is 16 amino acids long. The trim removed 0 bases at V and 2 bases at J, leaving 3 bases unmatched. The chain couples TRBV6-4 to TRBJ2-3; 9 nucleotides match TRBD2. This TCR was recovered from a male donor with ankylosing spondylitis or in good health (not recorded which). The sequenced material came from blood, either unsorted or a sorted T cell fraction (not recorded which). The CDR3 sequence: CASSDSTSGHTDTQYF. Written as DNA, the CDR3 is TGTGCCAGCAGTGACTCGACTAGCGGCCACACAGATACGCAGTATTTT.